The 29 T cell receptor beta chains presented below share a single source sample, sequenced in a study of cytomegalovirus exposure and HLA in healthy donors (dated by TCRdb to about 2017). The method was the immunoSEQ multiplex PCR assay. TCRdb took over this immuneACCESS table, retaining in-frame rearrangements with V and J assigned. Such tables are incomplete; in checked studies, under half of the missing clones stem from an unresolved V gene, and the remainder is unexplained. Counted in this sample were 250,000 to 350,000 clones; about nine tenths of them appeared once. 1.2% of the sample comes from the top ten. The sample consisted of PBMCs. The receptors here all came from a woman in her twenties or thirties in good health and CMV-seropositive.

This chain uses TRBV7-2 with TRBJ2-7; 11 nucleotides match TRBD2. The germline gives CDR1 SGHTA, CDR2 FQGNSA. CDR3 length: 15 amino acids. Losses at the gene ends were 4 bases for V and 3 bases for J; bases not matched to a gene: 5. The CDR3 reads CASSSTGTSGYEQYF. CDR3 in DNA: TGTGCCAGCAGCTCAACCGGGACTAGCGGCTACGAGCAGTACTTC.

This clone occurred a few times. The DNA of the CDR3 is TGTGCCAGCAGCTTATCCGGCGACTACGAGCAGTACTTC. It yields the protein CASSLSGDYEQYF. The chain couples TRBV7-8 to TRBJ2-7; D is uncertain. V was cut by 2 bases and J by 3 bases, with 8 bases left in between. This CDR3 has 13 residues. In germline, CDR1 is SGHVS, CDR2 FQNEAQ.

The CDR3 reads CVSTGRDTQYF. CDR3 sequence (DNA): TGTGTCTCGACGGGAAGGGATACGCAGTATTTT. The gene calls are TRBV30 and TRBJ2-3; D is possibly TRBD2 (5 bases). Germline V lookup: CDR1 GTSNPN, CDR2 SVGIG (reference sequence). The CDR3 loop spans 11 amino acids.

CDR3 sequence reads: CASSGGRYYEQYF. The CDR3, as DNA: TGTGCCAGCTCGGGCGGGCGGTACTACGAGCAGTACTTC. The chain links TRBV18 to TRBJ2-7; the D gene is possibly TRBD2 (5 bases). The V gene lost 6 bases and the J gene lost 3 bases, with 12 bases spanning the gap. This CDR3 is built from 13 residues. Germline V gene lookup returns CDR1 KGHSH and CDR2 LQKENI.

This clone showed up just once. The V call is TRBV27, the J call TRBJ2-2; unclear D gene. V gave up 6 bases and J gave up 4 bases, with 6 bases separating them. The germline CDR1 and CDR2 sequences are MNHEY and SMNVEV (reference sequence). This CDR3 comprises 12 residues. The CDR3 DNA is TGTGCCAGCAGGGGTGTCACCGGGGAGCTGTTTTTT. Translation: CASRGVTGELFF.

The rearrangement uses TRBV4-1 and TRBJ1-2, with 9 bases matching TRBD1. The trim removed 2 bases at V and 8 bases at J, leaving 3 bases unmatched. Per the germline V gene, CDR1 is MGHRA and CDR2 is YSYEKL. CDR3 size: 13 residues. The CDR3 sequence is CASSQRDREGYTF. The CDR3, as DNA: TGCGCCAGCAGCCAACGGGACAGGGAGGGCTACACCTTC.

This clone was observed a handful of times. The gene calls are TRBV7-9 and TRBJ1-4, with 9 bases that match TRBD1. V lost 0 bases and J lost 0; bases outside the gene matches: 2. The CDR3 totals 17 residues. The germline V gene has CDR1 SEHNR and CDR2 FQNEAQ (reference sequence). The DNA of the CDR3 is TGTGCCAGCAGCTTAGCCAGGGACAGGGCAACTAATGAAAAACTGTTTTTT. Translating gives CASSLARDRATNEKLFF.

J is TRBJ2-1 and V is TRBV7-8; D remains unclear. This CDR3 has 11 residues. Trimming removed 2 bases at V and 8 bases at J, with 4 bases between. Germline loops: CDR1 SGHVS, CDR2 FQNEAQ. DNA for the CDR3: TGTGCCAGCAGCTTAATCGATGAGCAGTTCTTC. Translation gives CASSLIDEQFF.

The CDR3 DNA sequence: TGCGCCAGCAGCTTTTTGGGGGGCGGCACAGATACGCAGTATTTT. Protein sequence: CASSFLGGGTDTQYF. The rearrangement uses TRBV5-1 and TRBJ2-3; D could derive from TRBD1 or TRBD2 (6 bases each). Trimming left V 2 bases short and J 1 base short, with 11 bases between. Germline V lookup: CDR1 SGHRS, CDR2 YFSETQ. The length of the CDR3 is 15 residues.

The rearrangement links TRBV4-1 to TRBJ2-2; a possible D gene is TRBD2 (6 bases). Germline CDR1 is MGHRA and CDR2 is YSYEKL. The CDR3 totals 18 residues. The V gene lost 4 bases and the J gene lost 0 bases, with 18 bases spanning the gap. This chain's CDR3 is CASSLLLREIANTGELFF. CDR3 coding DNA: TGCGCCAGCAGCCTCCTCCTCCGGGAGATCGCGAACACCGGGGAGCTGTTTTTT.

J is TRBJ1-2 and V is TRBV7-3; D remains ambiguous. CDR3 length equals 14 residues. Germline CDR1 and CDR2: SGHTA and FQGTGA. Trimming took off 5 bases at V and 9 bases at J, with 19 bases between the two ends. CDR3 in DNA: TGTGCCAGCAGCCCACAGCCCCCGACTATTCGCTACACCTTC. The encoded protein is CASSPQPPTIRYTF.

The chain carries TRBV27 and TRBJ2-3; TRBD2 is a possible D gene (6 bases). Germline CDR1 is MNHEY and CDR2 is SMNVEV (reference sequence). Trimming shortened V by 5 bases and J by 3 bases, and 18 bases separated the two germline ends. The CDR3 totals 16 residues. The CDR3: CASSPLKTRVTDTQYF. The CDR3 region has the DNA TGTGCCAGCAGTCCCCTAAAGACTAGAGTGACAGATACGCAGTATTTT.

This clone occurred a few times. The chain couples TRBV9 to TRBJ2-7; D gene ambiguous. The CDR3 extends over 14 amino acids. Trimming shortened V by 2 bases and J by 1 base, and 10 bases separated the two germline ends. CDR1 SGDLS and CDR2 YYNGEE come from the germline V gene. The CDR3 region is CASSVAQSSYEQYF. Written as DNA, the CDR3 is TGTGCCAGCAGCGTCGCGCAGAGTTCCTACGAGCAGTACTTC.

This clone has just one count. CDR3 nucleotide sequence: TGTGCCAGCAGCCCACTCGCGGCCAGCGGGAGGGCCTACGAGCAGTTCTTC. Translated, it gives CASSPLAASGRAYEQFF. This chain connects TRBV5-4 to TRBJ2-1, with TRBD2 matching 10 bases. With 4 bases clipped from V and 10 bases from J, the junction kept 17 bases outside the gene matches. The germline CDR1 and CDR2 sequences are SGHNT and YYREEE (reference sequence). There are 17 residues in the CDR3.

CDR3 amino acids: CASSVEGGGSEKLFF. CDR3 DNA: TGTGCCAGCAGCGTAGAGGGGGGAGGGAGTGAAAAACTGTTTTTT. The chain recombines TRBV9 with TRBJ1-4; D is possibly TRBD1 (6 bases). Per germline, CDR1 SGDLS and CDR2 YYNGEE. V lost 0 bases and J lost 7, with 13 bases in between. CDR3 length: 15 residues. Full variable domain (missing parts from reference TRBV9 and TRBJ1-4): DSGVTQTPKHLITATGQRVTLRCSPRSGDLSVYWYQQSLDQGLQFLIQYYNGEERAKGNILERFSAQQFPDLHSELNLSSLELGDSALYFCASSVEGGGSEKLFFGSGTQLSVL.

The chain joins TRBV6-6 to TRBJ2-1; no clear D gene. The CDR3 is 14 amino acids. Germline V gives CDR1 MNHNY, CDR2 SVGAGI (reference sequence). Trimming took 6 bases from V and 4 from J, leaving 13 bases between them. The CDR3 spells CASSLQPAYNEQFF. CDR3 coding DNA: TGTGCCAGCAGCTTGCAACCCGCGTACAATGAGCAGTTCTTC.

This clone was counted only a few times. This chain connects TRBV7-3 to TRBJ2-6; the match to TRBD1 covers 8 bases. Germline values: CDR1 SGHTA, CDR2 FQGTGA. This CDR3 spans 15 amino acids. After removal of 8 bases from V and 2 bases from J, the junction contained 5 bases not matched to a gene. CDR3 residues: CASRSRGPGANVLTF. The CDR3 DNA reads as TGTGCCAGCCGCTCCAGGGGGCCTGGGGCCAACGTCCTGACTTTC.

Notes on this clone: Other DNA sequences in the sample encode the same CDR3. The CDR3 protein is CAWSSSYEQYF. The CDR3 DNA is TGTGCCTGGTCGAGCTCCTACGAGCAGTACTTC. The chain uses TRBV30 and TRBJ2-7; D is uncertain. Trimming removed 5 bases at V and 0 bases at J, with 5 bases between. This CDR3 comprises 11 residues. CDR1 is GTSNPN, CDR2 SVGIG, per germline (reference sequence).

CDR3 in DNA: TGCAGCGTGAGTACAGGGGCCTACGAGCAGTACTTC. Protein sequence: CSVSTGAYEQYF. The gene calls are TRBV29-1 and TRBJ2-7; TRBD1 agrees at 7 bases. V was clipped by 6 bases and J by 2 bases; unmatched bases: 4. This CDR3 region has 12 residues. Per germline, CDR1 SQVTM and CDR2 ANQGSEA.

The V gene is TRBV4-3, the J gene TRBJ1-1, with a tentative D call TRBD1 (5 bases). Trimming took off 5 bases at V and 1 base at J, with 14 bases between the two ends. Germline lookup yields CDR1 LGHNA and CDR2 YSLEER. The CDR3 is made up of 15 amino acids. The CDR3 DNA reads TGCGCCAGCAGCACCCACCCAGGGCCGAACACTGAAGCTTTCTTT. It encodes CASSTHPGPNTEAFF.

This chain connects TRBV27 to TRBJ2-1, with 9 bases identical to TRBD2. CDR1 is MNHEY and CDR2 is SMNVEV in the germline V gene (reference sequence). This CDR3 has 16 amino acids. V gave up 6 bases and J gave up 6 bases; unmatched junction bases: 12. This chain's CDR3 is CASSSVGGRAINEQFF. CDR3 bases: TGTGCCAGCAGCTCGGTTGGCGGGAGGGCAATCAATGAGCAGTTCTTC.

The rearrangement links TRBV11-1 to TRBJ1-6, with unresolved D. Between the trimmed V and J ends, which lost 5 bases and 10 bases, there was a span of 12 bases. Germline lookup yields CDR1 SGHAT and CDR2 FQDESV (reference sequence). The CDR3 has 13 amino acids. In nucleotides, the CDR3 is TGTGCCAGCAGCCACCGAGAGGGATCACCCCTCCACTTT. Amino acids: CASSHREGSPLHF.

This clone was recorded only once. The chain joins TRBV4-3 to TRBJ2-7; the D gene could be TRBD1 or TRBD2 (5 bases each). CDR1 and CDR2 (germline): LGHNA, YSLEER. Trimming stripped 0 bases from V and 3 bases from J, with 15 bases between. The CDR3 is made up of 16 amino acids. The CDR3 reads CASSQDRTGAGYEQYF. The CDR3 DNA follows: TGCGCCAGCAGCCAAGATCGGACCGGGGCAGGCTACGAGCAGTACTTC.

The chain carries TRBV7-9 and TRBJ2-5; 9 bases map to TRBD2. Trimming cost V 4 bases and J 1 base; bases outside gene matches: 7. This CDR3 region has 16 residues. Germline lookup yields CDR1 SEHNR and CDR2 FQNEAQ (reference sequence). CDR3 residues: CASSSRGGRAQETQYF. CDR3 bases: TGTGCCAGCAGCTCGCGGGGGGGCCGCGCCCAAGAGACCCAGTACTTC.

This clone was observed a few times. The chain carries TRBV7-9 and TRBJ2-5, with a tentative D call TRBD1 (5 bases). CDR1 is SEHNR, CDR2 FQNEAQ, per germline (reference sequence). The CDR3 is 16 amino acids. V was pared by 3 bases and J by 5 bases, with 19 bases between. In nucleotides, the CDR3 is TGTGCCAGCAGCTTTAAGTCGAGGTCCCAGGGCGAGACCCAGTACTTC. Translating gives CASSFKSRSQGETQYF.

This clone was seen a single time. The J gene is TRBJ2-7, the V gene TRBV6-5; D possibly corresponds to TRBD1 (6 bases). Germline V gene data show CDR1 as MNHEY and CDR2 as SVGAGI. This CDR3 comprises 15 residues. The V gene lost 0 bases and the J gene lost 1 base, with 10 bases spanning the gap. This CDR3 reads CASSYSLTGSYEQYF. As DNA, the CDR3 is TGTGCCAGCAGTTACTCATTGACAGGTTCCTACGAGCAGTACTTC.

The CDR3 DNA reads TGCGCCAGCCGTCCCGGGACAGGGAACACTGAAGCTTTCTTT. The encoded protein is CASRPGTGNTEAFF. V and J are TRBV5-1 and TRBJ1-1; 8 positions agree with TRBD1. This CDR3 is built from 14 residues. The germline CDR1 and CDR2 sequences are SGHRS and YFSETQ. V lost 7 bases to trimming and J lost 1 base; unmatched junction nucleotides: 6.

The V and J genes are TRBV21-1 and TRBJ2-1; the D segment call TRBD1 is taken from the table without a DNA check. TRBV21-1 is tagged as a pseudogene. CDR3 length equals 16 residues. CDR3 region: CASSKAPDRVDNEQFF. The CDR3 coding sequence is TGTGCCAGCAGCAAAGCCCCGGACAGGGTGGACAATGAGCAGTTCTTC.

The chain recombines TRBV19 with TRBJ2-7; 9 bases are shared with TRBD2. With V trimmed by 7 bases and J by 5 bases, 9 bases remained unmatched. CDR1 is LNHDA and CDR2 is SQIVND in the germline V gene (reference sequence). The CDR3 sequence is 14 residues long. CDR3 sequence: CASTTTSGVDEQYF. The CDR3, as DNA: TGTGCCAGTACTACGACTAGCGGAGTGGACGAGCAGTACTTC.